This TCR beta chain derives from a study of blood T cell repertoires in COVID-19. Overall study: Samples taken during acute and convalescent COVID-19 were collected in the United States, Italy and Spain. From T cells, B-cell-depleted T cells, or PBMCs came the material, which was cDNA or gDNA.

The CDR3 is made up of 12 amino acids. The germline V and J ends were trimmed by 6 bases and 0 bases, with 6 bases remaining between them. Original processing methods: Counts of nucleated cells, estimated from reference gene primer amplification, were obtained. This table comes from immunoSEQ multiplex PCR, and its TCRdb copy is limited to in-frame clones, with some not included. The V and J calls and clone size were taken over from that table, and D and trimming were inferred from the DNA. This sample has 50,000 to 65,000 clones, with 85% found just once. This sequence originates from a human donor in a cohort sampled during active COVID-19. This chain links TRBV12-3 or TRBV12-4 with TRBJ2-7, with D possibly matching TRBD2 (5 bases). The sequencing input was peripheral blood. The CDR3 coding sequence is TGTGCCAGCAGGGGAGTCTCCTACGAGCAGTACTTC. Protein: CASRGVSYEQYF.